This T cell receptor beta chain was captured by sequencing in a study of blood T cell repertoires in COVID-19. Study background: Sample material is recorded as cDNA or gDNA derived from T cells, B-cell-depleted T cells, or PBMCs.

The repertoire was sequenced with immunoSEQ multiplex PCR; TCRdb's copy has only in-frame clones and lacks some. This table has about 150,000 clones, over 75% appearing once. Losses at the gene ends were 2 bases for V and 7 bases for J; bases not matched to a gene: 7. This CDR3 comprises 15 residues. The V gene's germline CDR1 is LNHNV and CDR2 YYDKDF (reference sequence). The sequencing sample was made of peripheral blood. The receptor was derived from a man in his 70s who had recovered from COVID-19. This chain joins TRBV15 and TRBJ2-1, with 8 bases identical to TRBD1. CDR3 bases: TGTGCCACCAGCAGATCAGGGGGCTTCCTTAATGAGCAGTTCTTC. Translated, it gives CATSRSGGFLNEQFF.